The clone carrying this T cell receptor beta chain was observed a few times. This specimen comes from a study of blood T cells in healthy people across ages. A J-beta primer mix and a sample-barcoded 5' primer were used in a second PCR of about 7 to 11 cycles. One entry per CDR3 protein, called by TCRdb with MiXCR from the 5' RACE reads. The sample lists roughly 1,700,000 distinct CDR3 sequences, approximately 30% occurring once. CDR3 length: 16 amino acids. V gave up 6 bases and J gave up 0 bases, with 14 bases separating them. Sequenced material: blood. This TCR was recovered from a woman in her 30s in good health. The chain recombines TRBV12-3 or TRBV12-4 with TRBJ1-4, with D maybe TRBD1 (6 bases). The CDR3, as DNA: TGTGCCAGCAGGAAAGGACAGCTTGCAACTAATGAAAAACTGTTTTTT. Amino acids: CASRKGQLATNEKLFF.